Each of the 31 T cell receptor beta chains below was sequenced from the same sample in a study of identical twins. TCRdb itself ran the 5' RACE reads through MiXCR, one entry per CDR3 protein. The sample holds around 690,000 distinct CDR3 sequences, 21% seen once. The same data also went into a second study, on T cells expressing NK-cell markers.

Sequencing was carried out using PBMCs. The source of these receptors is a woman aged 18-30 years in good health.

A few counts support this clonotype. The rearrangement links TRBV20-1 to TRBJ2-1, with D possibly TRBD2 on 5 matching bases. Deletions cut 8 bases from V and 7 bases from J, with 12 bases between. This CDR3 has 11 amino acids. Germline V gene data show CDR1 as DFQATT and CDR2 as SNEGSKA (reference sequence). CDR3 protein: CSPGSWNEQFF. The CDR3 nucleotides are TGCAGTCCGGGGAGCTGGAATGAGCAGTTCTTC.

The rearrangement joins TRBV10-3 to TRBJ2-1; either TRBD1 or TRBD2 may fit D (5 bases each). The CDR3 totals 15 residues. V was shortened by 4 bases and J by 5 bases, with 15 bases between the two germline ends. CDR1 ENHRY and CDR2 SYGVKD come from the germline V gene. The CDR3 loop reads CAISGVSRDHNEQFF. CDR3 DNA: TGTGCCATCAGTGGAGTTAGCAGGGACCACAATGAGCAGTTCTTC.

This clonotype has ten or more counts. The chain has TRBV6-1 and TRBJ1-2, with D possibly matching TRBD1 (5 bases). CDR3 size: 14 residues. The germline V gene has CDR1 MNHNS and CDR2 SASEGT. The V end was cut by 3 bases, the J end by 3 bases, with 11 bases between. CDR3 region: CASSEVGTHYGYTF. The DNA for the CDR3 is TGTGCCAGCAGTGAGGTCGGGACCCACTATGGCTACACCTTC.

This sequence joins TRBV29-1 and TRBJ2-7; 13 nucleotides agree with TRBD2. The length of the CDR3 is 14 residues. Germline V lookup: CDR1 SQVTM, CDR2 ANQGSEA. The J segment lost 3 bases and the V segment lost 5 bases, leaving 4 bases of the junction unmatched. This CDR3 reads CSVYGLAGVYEQYF. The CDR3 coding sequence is TGCAGCGTTTACGGACTAGCGGGGGTCTACGAGCAGTACTTC.

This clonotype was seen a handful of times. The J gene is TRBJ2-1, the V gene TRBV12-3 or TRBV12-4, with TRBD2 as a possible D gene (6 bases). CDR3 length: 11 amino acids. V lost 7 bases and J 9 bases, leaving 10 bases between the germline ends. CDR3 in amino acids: CASTSGVEQFF. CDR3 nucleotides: TGTGCCAGCACCTCGGGGGTTGAGCAGTTCTTC.

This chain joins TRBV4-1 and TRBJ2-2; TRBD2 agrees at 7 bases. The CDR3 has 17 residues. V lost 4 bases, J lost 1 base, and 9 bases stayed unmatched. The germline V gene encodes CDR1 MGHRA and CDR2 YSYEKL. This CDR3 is CASSPRGLGENTGELFF. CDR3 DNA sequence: TGCGCCAGCAGCCCAAGAGGACTAGGAGAGAACACCGGGGAGCTGTTTTTT.

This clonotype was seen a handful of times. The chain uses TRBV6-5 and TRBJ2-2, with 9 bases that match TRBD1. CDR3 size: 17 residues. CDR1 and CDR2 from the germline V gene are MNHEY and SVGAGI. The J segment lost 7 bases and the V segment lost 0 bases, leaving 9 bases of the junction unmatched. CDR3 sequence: CASSYSTGTGSFGELFF. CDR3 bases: TGTGCCAGCAGTTACTCGACCGGGACAGGGTCGTTCGGGGAGCTGTTTTTT.

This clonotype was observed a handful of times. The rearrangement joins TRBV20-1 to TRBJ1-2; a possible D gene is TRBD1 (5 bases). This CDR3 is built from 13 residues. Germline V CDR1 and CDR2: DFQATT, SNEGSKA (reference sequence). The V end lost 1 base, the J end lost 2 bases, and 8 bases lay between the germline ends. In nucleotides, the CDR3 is TGCAGTGCTAGAGCGGGGACGAACTATGGCTACACCTTC. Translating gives CSARAGTNYGYTF.

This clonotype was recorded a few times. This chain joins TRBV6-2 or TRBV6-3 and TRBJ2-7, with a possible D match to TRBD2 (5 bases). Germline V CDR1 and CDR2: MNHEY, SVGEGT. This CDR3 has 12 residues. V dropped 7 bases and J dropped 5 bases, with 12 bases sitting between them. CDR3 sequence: CASTTYSDEQYF. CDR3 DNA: TGTGCCAGCACCACATATAGCGACGAGCAGTACTTC.

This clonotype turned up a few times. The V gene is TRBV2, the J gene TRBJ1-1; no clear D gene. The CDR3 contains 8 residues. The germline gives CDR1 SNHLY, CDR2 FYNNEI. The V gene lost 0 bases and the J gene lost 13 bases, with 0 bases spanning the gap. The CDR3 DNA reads TGTGCCAGCAGTGAAGCTTTCTTT. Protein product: CASSEAFF.

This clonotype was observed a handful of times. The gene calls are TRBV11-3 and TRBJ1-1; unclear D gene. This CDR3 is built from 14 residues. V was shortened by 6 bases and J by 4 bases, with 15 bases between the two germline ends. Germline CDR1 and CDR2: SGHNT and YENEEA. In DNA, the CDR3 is TGTGCCAGCAGACCGGAAAGATTTGGCACTGAAGCTTTCTTT. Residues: CASRPERFGTEAFF.

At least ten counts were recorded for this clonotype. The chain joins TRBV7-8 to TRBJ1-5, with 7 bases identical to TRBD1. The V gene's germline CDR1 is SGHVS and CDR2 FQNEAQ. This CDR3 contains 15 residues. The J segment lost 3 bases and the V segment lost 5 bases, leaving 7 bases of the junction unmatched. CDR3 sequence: CASSPITGVNQPQHF. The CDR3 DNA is TGTGCCAGCAGCCCCATCACAGGGGTCAATCAGCCCCAGCATTTT.

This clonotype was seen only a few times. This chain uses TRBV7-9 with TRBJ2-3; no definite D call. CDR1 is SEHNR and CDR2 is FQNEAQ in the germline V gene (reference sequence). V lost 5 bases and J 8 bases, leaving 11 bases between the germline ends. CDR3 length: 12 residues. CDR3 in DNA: TGTGCCAGCAGCCCAAGGACCGGTACGCAGTATTTT. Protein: CASSPRTGTQYF. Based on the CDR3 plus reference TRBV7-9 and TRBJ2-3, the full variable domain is DTGVSQNPRHKITKRGQNVTFRCDPISEHNRLYWYRQTLGQGPEFLTYFQNEAQLEKSRLLSDRFSAERPKGSFSTLEIQRTEQGDSAMYLCASSPRTGTQYFGPGTRLTVL.

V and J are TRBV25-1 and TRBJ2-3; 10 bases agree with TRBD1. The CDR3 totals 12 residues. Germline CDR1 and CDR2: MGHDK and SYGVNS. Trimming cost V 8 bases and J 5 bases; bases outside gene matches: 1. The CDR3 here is CASWTGGDTQYF. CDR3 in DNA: TGTGCCAGCTGGACAGGGGGAGATACGCAGTATTTT.

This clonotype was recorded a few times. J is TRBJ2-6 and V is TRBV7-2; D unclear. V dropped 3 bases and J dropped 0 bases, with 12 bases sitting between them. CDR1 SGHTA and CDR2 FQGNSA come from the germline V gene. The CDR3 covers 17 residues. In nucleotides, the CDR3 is TGTGCCAGCAGCTTTCGGGCAGCTGCCTCTGGGGCCAACGTCCTGACTTTC. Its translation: CASSFRAAASGANVLTF.

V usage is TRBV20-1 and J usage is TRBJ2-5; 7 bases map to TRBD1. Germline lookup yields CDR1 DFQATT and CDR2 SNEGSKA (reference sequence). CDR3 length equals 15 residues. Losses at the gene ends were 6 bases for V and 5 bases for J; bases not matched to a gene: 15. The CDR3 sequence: CSARGPRGPEETQYF. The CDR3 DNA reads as TGCAGTGCGAGGGGGCCTCGGGGCCCAGAGGAGACCCAGTACTTC.

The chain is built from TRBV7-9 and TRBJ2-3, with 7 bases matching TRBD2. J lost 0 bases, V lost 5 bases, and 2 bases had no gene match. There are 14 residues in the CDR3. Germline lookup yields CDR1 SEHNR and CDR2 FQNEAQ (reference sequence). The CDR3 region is CASSISGSTDTQYF. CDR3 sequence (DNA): TGTGCCAGCAGCATTAGCGGGAGCACAGATACGCAGTATTTT. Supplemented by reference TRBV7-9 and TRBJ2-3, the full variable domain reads DTGVSQNPRHKITKRGQNVTFRCDPISEHNRLYWYRQTLGQGPEFLTYFQNEAQLEKSRLLSDRFSAERPKGSFSTLEIQRTEQGDSAMYLCASSISGSTDTQYFGPGTRLTVL.

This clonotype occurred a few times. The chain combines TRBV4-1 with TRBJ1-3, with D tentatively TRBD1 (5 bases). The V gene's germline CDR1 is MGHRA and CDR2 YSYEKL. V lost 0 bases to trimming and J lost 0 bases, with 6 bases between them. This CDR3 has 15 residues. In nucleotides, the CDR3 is TGCGCCAGCAGCCAAGACAGGGTCTCTGGAAACACCATATATTTT. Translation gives CASSQDRVSGNTIYF.

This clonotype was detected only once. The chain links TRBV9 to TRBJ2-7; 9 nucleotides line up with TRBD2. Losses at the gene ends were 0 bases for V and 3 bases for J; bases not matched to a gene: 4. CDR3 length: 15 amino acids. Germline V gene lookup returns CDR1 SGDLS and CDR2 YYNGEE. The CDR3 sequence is CASSVDGTSFYEQYF. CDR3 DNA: TGTGCCAGCAGCGTAGACGGGACTAGCTTCTACGAGCAGTACTTC.

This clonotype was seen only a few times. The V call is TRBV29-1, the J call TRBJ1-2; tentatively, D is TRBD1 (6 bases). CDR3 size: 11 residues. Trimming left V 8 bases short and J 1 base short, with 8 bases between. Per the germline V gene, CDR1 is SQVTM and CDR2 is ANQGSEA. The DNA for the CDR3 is TGCAGCAACAGGGATAACTATGGCTACACCTTC. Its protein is CSNRDNYGYTF.

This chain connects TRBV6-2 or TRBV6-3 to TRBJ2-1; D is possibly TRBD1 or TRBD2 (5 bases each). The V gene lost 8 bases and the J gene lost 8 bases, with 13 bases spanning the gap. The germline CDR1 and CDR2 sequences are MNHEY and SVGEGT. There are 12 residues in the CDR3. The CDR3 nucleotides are TGTGCCAGCCGGGGACGAGGTGATGAGCAGTTCTTC. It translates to CASRGRGDEQFF.

The CDR3, as DNA: TGTGCCAGCAGTGACCTAGGCCGCGCCGGGGAGCTGTTTTTT. Translation gives CASSDLGRAGELFF. J is TRBJ2-2 and V is TRBV6-1; no clear D. CDR1 MNHNS and CDR2 SASEGT come from the germline V gene. The CDR3 is made up of 14 amino acids. Trimming left V 3 bases short and J 6 bases short, with 11 bases between.

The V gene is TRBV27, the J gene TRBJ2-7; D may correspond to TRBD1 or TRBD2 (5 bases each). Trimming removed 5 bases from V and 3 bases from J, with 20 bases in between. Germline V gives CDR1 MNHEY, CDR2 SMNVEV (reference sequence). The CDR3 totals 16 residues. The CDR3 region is CASSPRPEGPRYEQYF. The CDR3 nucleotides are TGTGCCAGCAGTCCACGACCTGAGGGACCTCGCTACGAGCAGTACTTC.

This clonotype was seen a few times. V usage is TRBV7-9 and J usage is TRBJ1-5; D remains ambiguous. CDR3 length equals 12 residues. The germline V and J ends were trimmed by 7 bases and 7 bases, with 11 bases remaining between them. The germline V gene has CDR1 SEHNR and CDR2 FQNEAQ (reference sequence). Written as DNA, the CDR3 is TGTGCCAGCACAACGGGCGGGCAGCCCCAGCATTTT. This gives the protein CASTTGGQPQHF.

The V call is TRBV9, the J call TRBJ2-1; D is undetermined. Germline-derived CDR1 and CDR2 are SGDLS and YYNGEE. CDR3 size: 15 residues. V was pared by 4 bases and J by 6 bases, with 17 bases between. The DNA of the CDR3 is TGTGCCAGCAGCTCCGGGTGGCCCATGCTCAATGAGCAGTTCTTC. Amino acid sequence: CASSSGWPMLNEQFF.

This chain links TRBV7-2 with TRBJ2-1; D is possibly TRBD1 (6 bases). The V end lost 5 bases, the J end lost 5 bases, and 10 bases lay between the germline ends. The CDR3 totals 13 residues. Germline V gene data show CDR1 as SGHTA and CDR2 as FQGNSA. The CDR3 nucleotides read TGTGCCAGCAGCAATGACAGGCACAATGAGCAGTTCTTC. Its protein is CASSNDRHNEQFF.

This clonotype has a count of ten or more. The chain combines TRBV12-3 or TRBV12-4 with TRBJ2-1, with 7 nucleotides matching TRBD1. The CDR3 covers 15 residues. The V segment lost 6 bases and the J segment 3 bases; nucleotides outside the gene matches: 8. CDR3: CASSPNRGGYNEQFF. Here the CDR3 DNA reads TGTGCCAGCAGCCCAAACAGGGGTGGCTACAATGAGCAGTTCTTC.

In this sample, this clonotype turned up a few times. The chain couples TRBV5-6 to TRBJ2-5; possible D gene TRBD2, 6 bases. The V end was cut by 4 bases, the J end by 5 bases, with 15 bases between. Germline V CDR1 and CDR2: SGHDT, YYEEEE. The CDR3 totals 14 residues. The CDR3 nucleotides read TGTGCCAGCAGCATGCACGGGGGTAGGGAGACCCAGTACTTC. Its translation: CASSMHGGRETQYF.

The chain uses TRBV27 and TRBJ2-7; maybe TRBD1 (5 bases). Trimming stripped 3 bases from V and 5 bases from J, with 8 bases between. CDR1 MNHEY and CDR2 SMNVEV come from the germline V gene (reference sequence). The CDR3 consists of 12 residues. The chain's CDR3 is CASSLSRDEQYF. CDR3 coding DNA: TGTGCCAGCAGTTTGAGCAGGGACGAGCAGTACTTC.

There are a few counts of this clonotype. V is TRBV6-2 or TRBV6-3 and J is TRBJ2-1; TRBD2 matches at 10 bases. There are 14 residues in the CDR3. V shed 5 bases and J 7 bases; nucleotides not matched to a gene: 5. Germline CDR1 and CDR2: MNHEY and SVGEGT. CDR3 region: CASSLAGVWNEQFF. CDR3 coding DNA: TGTGCCAGCAGTCTAGCGGGGGTATGGAATGAGCAGTTCTTC.

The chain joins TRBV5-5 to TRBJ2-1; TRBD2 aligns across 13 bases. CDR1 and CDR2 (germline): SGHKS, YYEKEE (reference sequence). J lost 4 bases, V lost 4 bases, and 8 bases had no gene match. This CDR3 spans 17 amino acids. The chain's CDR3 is CASSTRPGLAGYNEQFF. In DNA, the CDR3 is TGTGCCAGCAGCACGCGACCGGGACTAGCGGGATACAATGAGCAGTTCTTC.